This is a list of T cell receptor beta chains from one sample in a study of blood T cell repertoires in COVID-19. Assay: immunoSEQ multiplex PCR; the TCRdb copy retains only in-frame clones and omits some. The table shows around 440,000 clones, with 88% occurring only once. Material: peripheral blood. The receptors were gathered from a woman aged 45 to 65 with COVID-19, enrolled during active disease. Each CDR3 is given with its conserved first and last residue. The D gene is left open where the match is weak. Some rows mark clone size as missing; the rest say once, few, many or name a class of expanded clone.

>TRBV3-1/TRBV3-2|-|-|TRBJ2-2
TGTGCCAGCAGCCAAGTCTACACCGGGGAGCTGTTTTTT
CASSQVYTGELFF
>TRBV2|-|TRBD1|TRBJ1-5
TGTGCCAGCAGGGAGGGACAGAGGGGTCAGCCCCAGCATTTT
CASREGQRGQPQHF
>TRBV12-3/TRBV12-4|once|-|TRBJ1-3
TGTGCCAGCAGCTTCGGAAACACCATATATTTT
CASSFGNTIYF
>TRBV6-5|-|TRBD1|TRBJ2-1
TGTGCCAGCACAAATTCTGACAGGGACAATGAGCAGTTCTTC
CASTNSDRDNEQFF
>TRBV18|-|-|TRBJ1-1
TGTGCCAGCTCACCACCGCCCGGGAACACTGAAGCTTTCTTT
CASSPPPGNTEAFF
>TRBV5-6|-|-|TRBJ1-2
TGTGCCAGCAGCTTAGGGGACATCAACTACACCTTC
CASSLGDINYTF
>TRBV7-8|-|TRBD1|TRBJ2-2
TGTGCCAGCAGCTTAGTGGGGACAGGGTGGAACACCGGGGAGCTGTTTTTT
CASSLVGTGWNTGELFF
>TRBV3-1/TRBV3-2|-|TRBD1|TRBJ1-1
TGTGCCAGCAGCCAAGTGGCCCCAAAGACAGGGGGACCTGAAGCTTTCTTT
CASSQVAPKTGGPEAFF
>TRBV12-3/TRBV12-4|-|-|TRBJ2-7
TGTGCCAGCAGTTTCGCCGGGTCCGAGCAGTACTTC
CASSFAGSEQYF
>TRBV7-9|-|-|TRBJ2-7
TGTGCCAGCCGACATGAGAGATACGAGCAGTACTTC
CASRHERYEQYF
>TRBV6-5|once|TRBD1|TRBJ2-7
TGTGCCAGCAGTCCGGGGACAGGAAAAAGCGAGCAGTACTTC
CASSPGTGKSEQYF
>TRBV30|-|-|TRBJ1-4
TGTGCCTGGAGCGCCGGAGGGCAGGGTGATGAAAAACTGTTTTTT
CAWSAGGQGDEKLFF
>TRBV5-4|-|-|TRBJ1-1
TGTGCCAGCAGCACAGACCCCGAAGGTAACACTGAAGCTTTCTTT
CASSTDPEGNTEAFF
>TRBV3-1/TRBV3-2|-|TRBD1|TRBJ2-7
TGTGCCAGCAGCCCACGGGACAGGTACGAGCAGTACTTC
CASSPRDRYEQYF
>TRBV7-9|-|TRBD2|TRBJ2-1
TGTGCCAGCAGCTCGCTACCGACTAGCGGGGGCGGGGATGAGCAGTTCTTC
CASSSLPTSGGGDEQFF
>TRBV11-3|-|TRBD2|TRBJ2-1
TGTGCCAGCAGCTTAGGGCGGGGGGGGTACAATGAGCAGTTCTTC
CASSLGRGGYNEQFF
>TRBV6-5|-|TRBD1|TRBJ1-4
TGTGCCAGCGGGGACAGCCCTGAAAAACTGTTTTTT
CASGDSPEKLFF
>TRBV7-3|-|TRBD2|TRBJ2-3
TGTGCCAGCAGCTCCCGGTGGGGGGGATTGGCAGATACGCAGTATTTT
CASSSRWGGLADTQYF
>TRBV5-1|once|TRBD1|TRBJ2-1
TGCGCCAGCAGCTTGGCTCGGACAGGGGGCTACAATGAGCAGTTCTTC
CASSLARTGGYNEQFF
>TRBV28|-|-|TRBJ1-4
TGTGCCAGCACGGTGAACAGGGAAATTGAAAAACTGTTTTTT
CASTVNREIEKLFF
>TRBV3-1/TRBV3-2|-|TRBD1|TRBJ1-1
TGTGCCAGCAGCCTTACAGGGGACACTGAAGCTTTCTTT
CASSLTGDTEAFF
>TRBV6-5|-|TRBD1|TRBJ2-3
TGTGCCGGAAAAAGGGGTGGACAGGGCACAGATACGCAGTATTTT
CAGKRGGQGTDTQYF
>TRBV19|-|-|TRBJ2-4
TGTGCCAGTAGAATAGGAGGTTTGGGGCCCAAAAACATTCAGTACTTC
CASRIGGLGPKNIQYF
>TRBV15|-|-|TRBJ2-7
TGTGCCACCAGCACAGCACGACAGTGGACCTACGAGCAGTACTTC
CATSTARQWTYEQYF
>TRBV27|-|-|TRBJ2-5
TGTGCCAGCAGTTTGGAGCGGGTTCGGGAGACCCAGTACTTC
CASSLERVRETQYF
>TRBV2|-|TRBD1|TRBJ1-5
TGTGCCAGCAGCGCGGGACAGGGAAGAGAGCAGCCCCAGCATTTT
CASSAGQGREQPQHF
>TRBV2|-|-|TRBJ1-1
TGTGCCAGCAGTGAGGAGGAGTTCGGTGAAGCTTTCTTT
CASSEEEFGEAFF
>TRBV5-1|-|-|TRBJ2-3
TGCGCCAGCAGCTTGGAGGTCCGGGGAGATACGCAGTATTTT
CASSLEVRGDTQYF
>TRBV10-3|-|-|TRBJ1-3
TGTGCCATCAGTGAGTCGGGGGGTGCTGGAAACACCATATATTTT
CAISESGGAGNTIYF
>TRBV24-1|-|TRBD2|TRBJ2-7
TGTGCCACCCGTGGGACTAGCGGGCTGACTTTCTACGAGCAGTACTTC
CATRGTSGLTFYEQYF
>TRBV19|-|TRBD1|TRBJ1-1
TGTGCCAGTAAGAGGGGGCAGGCTAACACTGAAGCTTTCTTT
CASKRGQANTEAFF
>TRBV6-5|-|-|TRBJ2-7
TGTGCCAGCAGTTTAACCGGGGGTTTGGTGTACGAGCAGTACTTC
CASSLTGGLVYEQYF
>TRBV14|once|-|TRBJ1-4
TGTGCCAGCAGCCAAGAAGCAGGGAATCGCCATGAAAAACTGTTTTTT
CASSQEAGNRHEKLFF
>TRBV9|-|TRBD1|TRBJ2-2
TGTGCCAGCAGCCCCGCGGGGACAGGGGTGAGGACCGGGGAGCTGTTTTTT
CASSPAGTGVRTGELFF
>TRBV6-2/TRBV6-3|-|-|TRBJ2-7
TGTGCCAGCAGTTACTCGGGGAGCATCGCGGACGAGCAGTACTTC
CASSYSGSIADEQYF
>TRBV7-9|once|-|TRBJ1-2
TGTGCCAGCAGCTTAGGGGCGACAGGCTTTTATGGCTACACCTTC
CASSLGATGFYGYTF
>TRBV28|-|TRBD1|TRBJ2-3
TGTGCCAGCAGTTCTCAGGGGGCGAGTAACACAGATACGCAGTATTTT
CASSSQGASNTDTQYF
>TRBV11-2|-|TRBD1|TRBJ2-7
TGTGCCAGCAGCTTACTTAGGTGGGGGACAGGGGCCGACGAGCAGTACTTC
CASSLLRWGTGADEQYF
>TRBV30|-|-|TRBJ2-4
TGTGCCTGGAGTGTAAGGGGGATAGCCAAAAACATTCAGTACTTC
CAWSVRGIAKNIQYF
>TRBV30|-|TRBD1|TRBJ1-1
TGTGCCTGGAGGGGAGGCAGGGGGGACACTGAAGCTTTCTTT
CAWRGGRGDTEAFF
>TRBV2|-|TRBD2|TRBJ2-5
TGTGCCAGCAGTGGGGAGATAGCGGGGGCCGGGAAGACCCAGTACTTC
CASSGEIAGAGKTQYF
>TRBV25-1|-|-|TRBJ1-1
TGTGCCAGCGCGCTTGGGGGCGCCGGCACTGAAGCTTTCTTT
CASALGGAGTEAFF
>TRBV30|-|-|TRBJ1-2
TGTTCGCAAAGGGGGAACTATGGCTACACCTTC
CSQRGNYGYTF
>TRBV7-2|-|TRBD1|TRBJ1-1
TGTGCCAGCAGCACTCGGACAGGGAGGCTTACTGAAGCTTTCTTT
CASSTRTGRLTEAFF
>TRBV3-1/TRBV3-2|-|-|TRBJ1-5
TGTGCCAGCAGCTTAACAGAGAATCAGCCCCAGCATTTT
CASSLTENQPQHF